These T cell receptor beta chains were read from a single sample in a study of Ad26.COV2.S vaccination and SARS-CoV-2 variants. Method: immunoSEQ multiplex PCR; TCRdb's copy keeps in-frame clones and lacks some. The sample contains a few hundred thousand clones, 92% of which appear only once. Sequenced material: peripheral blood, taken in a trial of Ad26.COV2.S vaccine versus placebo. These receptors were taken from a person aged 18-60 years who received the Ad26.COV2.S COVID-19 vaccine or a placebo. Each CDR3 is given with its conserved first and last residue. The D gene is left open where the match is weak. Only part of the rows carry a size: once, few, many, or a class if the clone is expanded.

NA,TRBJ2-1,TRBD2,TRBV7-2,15,TGTGCCAGCACCGGGACTAGCGTAAAATACAATGAGCAGTTCTTC,CASTGTSVKYNEQFF
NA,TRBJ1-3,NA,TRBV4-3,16,TGCGCCAGCAGCCAAGGCGAGACTGGCTCTGGAAACACCATATATTTT,CASSQGETGSGNTIYF
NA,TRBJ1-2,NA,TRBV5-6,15,TGTGCCAGCAGCCCCCCCGGTCGGGGTGGAGGAGGCTACACCTTC,CASSPPGRGGGGYTF
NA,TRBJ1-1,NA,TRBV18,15,TGTGCCAGCTCACTTACGGTCTTTGGGGACACTGAAGCTTTCTTT,CASSLTVFGDTEAFF
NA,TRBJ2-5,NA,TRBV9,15,TGTGCCAGCAGCGGAGGCAAGGGGAGACAAGAGACCCAGTACTTC,CASSGGKGRQETQYF
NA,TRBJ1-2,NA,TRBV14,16,TGTGCCAGCAGACGGAGAGACGGGAGCTCTAACTATGGCTACACCTTC,CASRRRDGSSNYGYTF
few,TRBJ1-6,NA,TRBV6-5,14,TGTGCCAGCAGGCAGGGACGGAATAATTCACCCCTCCACTTT,CASRQGRNNSPLHF
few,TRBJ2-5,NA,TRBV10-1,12,TGCGCCAGCAGGGTACCAAGGGAGACCCAGTACTTC,CASRVPRETQYF
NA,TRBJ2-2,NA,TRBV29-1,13,TGCAGCGTTGCCCTGCGCAGGGCCGGGGAGCTGTTTTTT,CSVALRRAGELFF
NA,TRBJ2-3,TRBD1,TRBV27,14,TGTGCCAGCAGTTTAACGCAGGGGGCTGGTACGCAGTATTTT,CASSLTQGAGTQYF
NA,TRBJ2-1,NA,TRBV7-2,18,TGTGCCAGCAGCCCGAGGGCGGGGTACTTGGGCTCCTACAATGAGCAGTTCTTC,CASSPRAGYLGSYNEQFF
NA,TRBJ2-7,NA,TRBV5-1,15,TGCGCCAGCAGTTTACTGGGGGGGACAGCCTACGAGCAGTACTTC,CASSLLGGTAYEQYF
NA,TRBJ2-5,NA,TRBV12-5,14,TGTGCTAGTGGTTTGCCGGTGGGGATTGAGACCCAGTACTTC,CASGLPVGIETQYF
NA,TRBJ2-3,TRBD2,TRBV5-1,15,TGCGCCAGCAGCTGGATCGGGGGGACTGGGGATACGCAGTATTTT,CASSWIGGTGDTQYF
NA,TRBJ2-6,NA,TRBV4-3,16,TGCGCCAGCAGCCAAGGTGGGGGCTCTGGGGCCAACGTCCTGACTTTC,CASSQGGGSGANVLTF
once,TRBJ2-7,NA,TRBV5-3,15,TGTGCCAGAAGCTTGGCACCCAAAGGGTCCTACGAGCAGTACTTC,CARSLAPKGSYEQYF
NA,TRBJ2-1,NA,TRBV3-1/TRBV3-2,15,TGTGCCAGCAGCCTGAGGGGGTCAAGAGACAATGAGCAGTTCTTC,CASSLRGSRDNEQFF
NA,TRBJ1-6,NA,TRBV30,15,TGTGCCTGGAGTGTACTAAGTTTCAATAATTCACCCCTCCACTTT,CAWSVLSFNNSPLHF
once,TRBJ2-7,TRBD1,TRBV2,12,TGTGCCAGCAGGGGACAGGGGTACGAGCAGTACTTC,CASRGQGYEQYF
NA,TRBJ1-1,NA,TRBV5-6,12,TGTGCCAGCAGGGGGCTAGGCACTGAAGCTTTCTTT,CASRGLGTEAFF
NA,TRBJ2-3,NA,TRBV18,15,TGTGCCAGCTCACCTTGGGGGGCAGGGACAGATACGCAGTATTTT,CASSPWGAGTDTQYF
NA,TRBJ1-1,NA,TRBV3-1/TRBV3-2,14,TGTGCCAGCAGCCGGGGGGGTGGGAACACTGAAGCTTTCTTT,CASSRGGGNTEAFF
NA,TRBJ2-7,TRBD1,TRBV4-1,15,TGCGCCAGCAGCCAAGGACAGGGCGGAAGGTACGAGCAGTACTTC,CASSQGQGGRYEQYF
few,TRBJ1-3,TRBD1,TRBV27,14,TGTGCCAGCAGTTCACAGGGGAGCCGAAACACCATATATTTT,CASSSQGSRNTIYF
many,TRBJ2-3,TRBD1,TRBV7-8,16,TGTGCCAGCAGCCTGCGACAGGGTAAGAGGACAGATACGCAGTATTTT,CASSLRQGKRTDTQYF
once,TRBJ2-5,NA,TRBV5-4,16,TGTGCCAGCAGCTTGGGGCAGGGGAGCCCCCAAGAGACCCAGTACTTC,CASSLGQGSPQETQYF
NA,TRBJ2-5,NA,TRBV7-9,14,TGTGCCAGCACCATAGGGGGGGGCCGGGAGACCCAGTACTTC,CASTIGGGRETQYF
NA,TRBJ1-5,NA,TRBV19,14,TGTGCCAGTCACCAGGGGTATGCCAATCAGCCCCAGCATTTT,CASHQGYANQPQHF
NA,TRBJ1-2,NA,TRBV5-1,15,TGCGCCAGCAGACCACCTAGTCAGGGCCCCTATGGCTACACCTTC,CASRPPSQGPYGYTF
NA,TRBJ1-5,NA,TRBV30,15,TGTGCCTGGAGTGTACAGGTAGGGGGAGATCAGCCCCAGCATTTT,CAWSVQVGGDQPQHF
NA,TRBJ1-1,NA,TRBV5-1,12,TGCGCCAGCAGCTTGGCAGGGCAGTATGCTTTCTTT,CASSLAGQYAFF
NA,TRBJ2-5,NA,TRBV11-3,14,TGTGCCAGCAGCTCCCAAGGGGGGGAAGAGACCCAGTACTTC,CASSSQGGEETQYF
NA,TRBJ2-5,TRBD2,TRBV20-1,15,TGCAGTGCTAGTAGGCTAGCGGGGGACAAAGAGACCCAGTACTTC,CSASRLAGDKETQYF
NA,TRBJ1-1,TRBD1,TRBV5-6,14,TGTGCCAGCAGCTGGGGACAGAAAGACACTGAAGCTTTCTTT,CASSWGQKDTEAFF
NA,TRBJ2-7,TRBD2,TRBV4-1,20,TGCGCCAGCAGCCCAAATAGAGGGACTAGCGGGACCCCCCTTTCCTACGAGCAGTACTTC,CASSPNRGTSGTPLSYEQYF
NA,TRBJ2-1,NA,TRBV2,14,TGTGCCAGCAGTGATTGGAGGGGGGATAGGGAGCAGTTCTTC,CASSDWRGDREQFF
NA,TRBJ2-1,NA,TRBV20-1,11,TGCAGTGCTAGAGAACGGGTGGGGCAGTTCTTC,CSARERVGQFF
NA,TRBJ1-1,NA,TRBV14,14,TGTGCCAGCAGCCAATTCCTTGGGGCTTCTGAAGCTTTCTTT,CASSQFLGASEAFF
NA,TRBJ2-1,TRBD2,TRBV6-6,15,TGTGCCAGCAGTTACGGGGGTAGCGGGGGGTCTGAGCAGTTCTTC,CASSYGGSGGSEQFF
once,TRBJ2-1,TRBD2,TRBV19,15,TGTGCCAGTAGTATGGGGTCGGGGGGGTACAATGAGCAGTTCTTC,CASSMGSGGYNEQFF
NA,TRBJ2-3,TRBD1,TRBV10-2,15,TGCGCCAGCAGTGAAACAGACAGGGGTACAGATACGCAGTATTTT,CASSETDRGTDTQYF
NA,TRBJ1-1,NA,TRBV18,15,TGTGCCAGCTCACCTGCTGGGACACTGAACACTGAAGCTTTCTTT,CASSPAGTLNTEAFF
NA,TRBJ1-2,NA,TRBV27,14,TGTGCCAGCAGTCGACGCCTTAGCCCCTATGGCTACACCTTC,CASSRRLSPYGYTF
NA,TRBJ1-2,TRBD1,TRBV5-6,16,TGTGCCAGCAGCTTCTCGGGACAGGGGACGTTCTATGGCTACACCTTC,CASSFSGQGTFYGYTF
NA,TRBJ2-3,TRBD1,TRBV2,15,TGTGCCAGCAGGTTTAGACAGGGACGCACAGATACGCAGTATTTT,CASRFRQGRTDTQYF
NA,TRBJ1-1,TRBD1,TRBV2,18,TGTGCCACGTTTCGGACAGGGATTTCTTATCCTCGGAGCACTGAAGCTTTCTTT,CATFRTGISYPRSTEAFF
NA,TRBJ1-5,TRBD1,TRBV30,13,TGTGCCCGGGACAGGGGGCCCAATCAGCCCCAGCATTTT,CARDRGPNQPQHF
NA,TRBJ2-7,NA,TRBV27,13,TGTGCCAGCAGTTCCGGGGGTCCCTACGAGCAGTACTTC,CASSSGGPYEQYF
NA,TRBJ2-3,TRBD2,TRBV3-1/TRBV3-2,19,TGTGCCAGCAGCCAAGTTTATTCGATTACTAGCGGGGTCGTTGTCGCGCAGTATTTT,CASSQVYSITSGVVVAQYF
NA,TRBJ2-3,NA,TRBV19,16,TGTGCCAGTAGTCCGATTGTCCTGCACGGCACAGATACGCAGTATTTT,CASSPIVLHGTDTQYF
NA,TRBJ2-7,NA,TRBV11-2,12,TGTGCCAGCAGCTTAGGAGGGAGCGAGCAGTACTTC,CASSLGGSEQYF
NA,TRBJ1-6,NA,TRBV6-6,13,TGTGCCACGTACAGGGAATATAATTCACCCCTCCACTTT,CATYREYNSPLHF
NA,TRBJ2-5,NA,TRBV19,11,TGTGCCAGTAGTATAGGTACGACCCAGTACTTC,CASSIGTTQYF
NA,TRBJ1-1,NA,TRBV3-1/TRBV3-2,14,TGTGCCAGCAGCCAAGTGGGGCTGAACACTGAAGCTTTCTTT,CASSQVGLNTEAFF
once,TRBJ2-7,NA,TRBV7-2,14,TGTGCCAGCAGCTCGGGACAACGATCCTACGAGCAGTACTTC,CASSSGQRSYEQYF